The clone carrying this T cell receptor beta chain has only one observation. The antigen is undetermined. This sample is drawn from a study of pediatric ulcerative colitis. Study-wide context: Disease was pancolitis in seven or eight and left-sided in two, histology-confirmed.

Sequencing depth was up to 500,000 reads per sample. The protocol was immunoSEQ multiplex PCR, while the TCRdb copy is restricted to in-frame clones and leaves out a portion. The sample carries tens of thousands of clones, roughly 70% recorded once. One to two pinch biopsies were taken from the rectum during colonoscopy. Whole-study findings and limits: Two patients had blood samples with substantially reduced template counts.

The sample was gut tissue. This TCR was sampled from a boy between 10 and 17 years old with severe ulcerative colitis.

CDR3 loop: CASSYSGRTNEQFF. CDR3 DNA: TGTGCCAGCAGTTACTCAGGACGGACGAATGAGCAGTTCTTC. V gene TRBV6-5 combines with J gene TRBJ2-1; D gene ambiguous. Germline CDR1 and CDR2: MNHEY and SVGAGI. The CDR3 spans 14 residues. Trimming cost V 0 bases and J 7 bases, with 10 bases left between them.